Presented here are 19 T cell receptor beta chains from one specimen sequenced in a study of blood T cells in healthy people across ages. A J-beta primer mix and a sample-barcoded 5' primer were used in a second PCR of about 7 to 11 cycles. TCRdb reprocessed the 5' RACE reads via MiXCR and lists one record per CDR3 protein. The table shows around 1.7 million distinct CDR3 sequences, with over 25% occurring only once. The specimen was blood. These receptors all come from a woman aged 25 to 39 in good health.

The chain has TRBV9 and TRBJ1-1; D is possibly TRBD1 (5 bases). The CDR3 length is 14 residues. V gave up 0 bases and J gave up 4 bases, with 10 bases separating them. CDR1 is SGDLS, CDR2 YYNGEE, per germline. Here the CDR3 reads CASSVDPRGTEAFF. CDR3 bases: TGTGCCAGCAGCGTAGACCCGAGGGGCACTGAAGCTTTCTTT.

The table lists this clonotype with a few counts. The V call is TRBV6-6, the J call TRBJ1-2; TRBD1 matches 10 bases. Looked up from germline, CDR1 is MNHNY and CDR2 is SVGAGI (reference sequence). The J segment lost 4 bases and the V segment lost 4 bases, leaving 6 bases of the junction unmatched. CDR3 size: 15 residues. The CDR3 is CASSLGTGDIYGYTF. In DNA, the CDR3 is TGTGCCAGCAGTTTAGGGACAGGGGATATCTATGGCTACACCTTC.

The rearrangement joins TRBV2 to TRBJ2-3; D is uncertain. The CDR3 consists of 12 residues. Looked up from germline, CDR1 is SNHLY and CDR2 is FYNNEI. V lost 7 bases and J lost 2, with 7 bases in between. CDR3 region: CASMWYTDTQYF. CDR3 bases: TGTGCCAGCATGTGGTACACAGATACGCAGTATTTT. Using reference TRBV2 and TRBJ2-3 for the parts outside the CDR3, the full variable domain is EPEVTQTPSHQVTQMGQEVILRCVPISNHLYFYWYRQILGQKVEFLVSFYNNEISEKSEIFDDQFSVERPDGSNFTLKIRSTKLEDSAMYFCASMWYTDTQYFGPGTRLTVL.

Details on this clonotype: A read error is possible here, since a much larger clone lies one base away. This chain links TRBV9 with TRBJ2-1, with TRBD1 as a possible D gene (6 bases). The length of the CDR3 is 16 residues. From germline, CDR1 is SGDLS and CDR2 YYNGEE. V lost 3 bases and J 10 bases, leaving 23 bases between the germline ends. In DNA, the CDR3 is TGTGCCAGCAGCGCCCCAGAGACAGGCATGCCCTACGAGCAGTTCTTC. Its translation is CASSAPETGMPYEQFF.

Details on this clonotype: An end of the junction differs from the germline gene, which may be a read error. The chain joins TRBV20-1 to TRBJ1-5; D not certain. The CDR3 covers 15 residues. In germline, CDR1 is DFQATT, CDR2 SNEGSKA (reference sequence). CDR3: CSARGSGNSDQPQHF. The DNA for the CDR3 is TGCAGTGCTAGAGGATCCGGGAATAGCGATCAGCCCCAGCATTTT.

This clonotype was observed a few times. The rearrangement uses TRBV5-1 and TRBJ2-3; TRBD1 might be the D (6 bases). Trimming cost V 4 bases and J 9 bases, with 15 bases left between them. This CDR3 region has 13 residues. Per the germline V gene, CDR1 is SGHRS and CDR2 is YFSETQ. The CDR3 protein is CASSAGGPGTQYF. The CDR3 nucleotides are TGCGCCAGCAGCGCTGGGGGCCCGGGGACGCAGTATTTT.

Many counts were recorded for this clonotype. The rearrangement uses TRBV5-1 and TRBJ2-1, with D possibly called TRBD1 or TRBD2 (6 bases each). This CDR3 has 15 residues. V lost 4 bases to trimming and J lost 7 bases, with 18 bases between them. Germline V CDR1 and CDR2: SGHRS, YFSETQ. CDR3 residues: CASSIKWGAGNEQFF. In nucleotides, the CDR3 is TGCGCCAGCAGCATCAAATGGGGGGCCGGGAATGAGCAGTTCTTC. The whole variable domain, remainder taken from reference TRBV5-1 and TRBJ2-1, is KAGVTQTPRYLIKTRGQQVTLSCSPISGHRSVSWYQQTPGQGLQFLFEYFSETQRNKGNFPGRFSGRQFSNSRSEMNVSTLELGDSALYLCASSIKWGAGNEQFFGPGTRLTVL.

The chain uses TRBV20-1 and TRBJ2-1; the match to TRBD2 covers 7 bases. The CDR3 consists of 15 residues. Germline-derived CDR1 and CDR2 are DFQATT and SNEGSKA (reference sequence). The V gene end was trimmed by 0 bases and the J gene end by 7 bases; junction bases not matched to a gene: 9. The CDR3 region is CSARDARGGRNEQFF. DNA for the CDR3: TGCAGTGCTAGAGATGCCCGCGGGGGTCGGAATGAGCAGTTCTTC.

The V gene is TRBV2, the J gene TRBJ1-5; tentatively, D is TRBD1 (6 bases). Trimming pared 4 bases from V and 4 bases from J, leaving 14 bases between. Germline CDR1 is SNHLY and CDR2 is FYNNEI. This CDR3 is built from 15 residues. The CDR3 sequence is CASSATDSENQPQHF. The CDR3 DNA reads TGTGCCAGCAGTGCAACGGACAGCGAGAATCAGCCCCAGCATTTT.

Only a few counts were recorded for this clonotype. The chain uses TRBV7-2 and TRBJ2-7; D possibly corresponds to TRBD2 (6 bases). The germline V and J ends were trimmed by 6 bases and 6 bases, with 15 bases remaining between them. CDR3 length equals 13 residues. The germline V gene has CDR1 SGHTA and CDR2 FQGNSA. The CDR3 is CASSREGGAEQYF. The CDR3 DNA reads TGTGCCAGCAGTCGAGAGGGCGGGGCCGAGCAGTACTTC.

This clonotype was observed at least ten times. The genes are TRBV5-1 and TRBJ2-5, with D unclear. Germline V gives CDR1 SGHRS, CDR2 YFSETQ. V lost 4 bases and J lost 7, with 17 bases in between. The CDR3 totals 14 residues. As DNA, the CDR3 is TGCGCCAGCAGCCCAAACGCAGGAATTGGGACCCAGTACTTC. The encoded protein is CASSPNAGIGTQYF.

In this sample, this clonotype turned up a few times. This rearrangement joins TRBV28 to TRBJ2-1; TRBD2 matches 11 bases. From germline, CDR1 is MDHEN and CDR2 SYDVKM. The CDR3 is 19 amino acids. J gave up 0 bases and V 5 bases, and 12 bases lay outside the gene matches. The CDR3 DNA reads TGTGCCAGCAGTCCCTCGGGACTAGCGGAGGCGAGCTCCTACAATGAGCAGTTCTTC. Translation: CASSPSGLAEASSYNEQFF. Full variable domain (missing parts from reference TRBV28 and TRBJ2-1): DVKVTQSSRYLVKRTGEKVFLECVQDMDHENMFWYRQDPGLGLRLIYFSYDVKMKEKGDIPEGYSVSREKKERFSLILESASTNQTSMYLCASSPSGLAEASSYNEQFFGPGTRLTVL.

This clonotype was observed a few times. The CDR3 sequence: CASSQRAQQFF. The DNA for the CDR3 is TGTGCCAGCAGCCAGAGGGCTCAGCAGTTCTTC. The rearrangement joins TRBV12-3 or TRBV12-4 to TRBJ2-1, with a weak D call TRBD2 (5 bases). V was pared by 6 bases and J by 11 bases, with 11 bases between. The CDR3 loop spans 11 amino acids.

A few counts support this clonotype. V usage is TRBV9 and J usage is TRBJ2-7, with a possible D match to TRBD1 (5 bases). Germline V lookup: CDR1 SGDLS, CDR2 YYNGEE. V lost 6 bases and J lost 4, with 17 bases in between. The CDR3 extends over 14 amino acids. CDR3 loop: CASNAGNRPYEQYF. CDR3 sequence (DNA): TGTGCCAGCAACGCAGGGAACAGACCTTACGAGCAGTACTTC.

This clonotype occurred a few times. The chain carries TRBV18 and TRBJ2-7; TRBD2 might be the D (7 bases). Germline V lookup: CDR1 KGHSH, CDR2 LQKENI. There are 16 residues in the CDR3. The V end lost 2 bases, the J end lost 1 base, and 15 bases lay between the germline ends. The CDR3 DNA is TGTGCCAGCTCACCATTAGGGGGGGAATTATCCTACGAGCAGTACTTC. Its protein is CASSPLGGELSYEQYF.

Regarding this clonotype: This clone may be a read error of a much larger clone one base away. J is TRBJ2-1 and V is TRBV5-1; TRBD1 aligns across 10 bases. Germline CDR1 and CDR2: SGHRS and YFSETQ. This CDR3 region has 14 residues. V lost 1 base to trimming and J lost 10 bases; unmatched junction nucleotides: 5. CDR3 sequence (DNA): TGCGCCAGCAGCTTGCGACAGGGGGCGAGGGAGCAGTTCTTC. Protein sequence: CASSLRQGAREQFF.

This clonotype was counted at least ten times. The chain links TRBV5-1 to TRBJ2-6; TRBD1 matches at 10 bases. Germline CDR1 reads SGHRS; CDR2 reads YFSETQ. The CDR3 contains 17 residues. The J segment lost 0 bases and the V segment lost 4 bases, leaving 4 bases of the junction unmatched. Here the CDR3 DNA reads TGCGCCAGCAGCGTGACAGGGGGCTCCTCTGGGGCCAACGTCCTGACTTTC. This encodes CASSVTGGSSGANVLTF.

On this clonotype: One end of the junction varies from germline; a read error may be responsible. V usage is TRBV3-1 and J usage is TRBJ2-7, with TRBD1 identical over 12 bases. Germline V CDR1 and CDR2: LGHDT, YNNKEL (reference sequence). This CDR3 region has 14 residues. The CDR3 coding sequence is TGTGTCAGCAGCAGGGGACAGGGGGCTCGCGAGCAGTACTTC. Translation gives CVSSRGQGAREQYF.

This clonotype appeared many times. The chain joins TRBV24-1 to TRBJ2-1; TRBD1 aligns across 11 bases. The CDR3 consists of 16 residues. The germline CDR1 and CDR2 sequences are KGHDR and SFDVKD. V shed 3 bases and J 8 bases; nucleotides not matched to a gene: 8. The CDR3 here is CATSDPGQGVFDEQFF. The CDR3 coding sequence is TGTGCCACCAGTGATCCGGGACAGGGGGTTTTCGATGAGCAGTTCTTC.